This T cell receptor beta chain was identified during a study of blood T cells in healthy people across ages. Study summary: In model experiments, template switching was able to capture about one barcoded beta molecule for every two T cells that were present.

The sample holds many counts of this clonotype. The V gene end was trimmed by 0 bases and the J gene end by 3 bases; junction bases not matched to a gene: 0. This CDR3 is 15 amino acids long. Germline CDR1 is SGHTA and CDR2 is FQGNSA. A second roughly 7 to 11 cycle PCR used barcoded and J-beta primers. TCRdb used MiXCR to reprocess the 5' RACE reads, holding one entry per CDR3 protein. The sample records hundreds of thousands of distinct CDR3 sequences, under 55% being singletons. This chain connects TRBV7-2 to TRBJ2-5, with 11 positions matching TRBD2. This clonotype originated in a man aged 60-69 years in good health. The sequenced material came from blood. The CDR3 DNA reads as TGTGCCAGCAGCTTAGCGGGACTAGCGGAAGAGACCCAGTACTTC. It encodes CASSLAGLAEETQYF.